This T cell receptor beta chain was sequenced for a study of OX40 agonist ivuxolimab in advanced cancers. The assay was immunoSEQ multiplex PCR, and TCRdb's table has in-frame clones only and misses some. The sample gives roughly 48,000 clones, around 74% of which show up once; around 1.9% is in the top ten. Germline CDR1 reads LNHNV; CDR2 reads YYDKDF (reference sequence). This CDR3 spans 14 amino acids. Between the trimmed V and J ends, which lost 1 base and 6 bases, there was a span of 10 bases. Source: CD4+ or CD8+ T cells sorted from blood, taken in a trial of the OX40 agonist ivuxolimab. This sequence joins TRBV15 and TRBJ2-1; D gene ambiguous. The receptor's source is an adult with an advanced solid tumor such as melanoma, head and neck, liver or kidney cancer. CDR3 in DNA: TGTGCCACCAGCAGAGCAGGTAGTGTCAATGAGCAGTTCTTC. Its protein is CATSRAGSVNEQFF.